This entry is about one T cell receptor beta chain. No cognate antigen has been identified for it. No clone much larger than this one lies a single base away; base qualities are absent. Collaborating institutions collected whole blood in K2EDTA tubes following their own protocols. For TCRbeta analysis, collaborators shipped samples in one of three forms: frozen whole blood, isolated PBMCs, or DNA extracted from either of those sample types. V is pared back by 1 base and J by 3 bases, with 6 bases lying between the germline termini. The CDR3 starts with the cysteine, ends with the phenylalanine, and has 13 residues. The only DNA kept is the CDR3, 39 bases in frame from the first base. The germline V gene supplies CDR1 SGHDN and CDR2 FVKESK. The data belong to a study of blood T cell repertoires in COVID-19 (dated by TCRdb to between 2020 and 2021). Regarding the complete study: Collaborator samples came from the United States, Italy and Spain and covered acute and convalescent phases of COVID-19. The repertoires were released in a freely available public database meant as a resource for research on the immune response to SARS-CoV-2. Where available, HLA class I and class II types were obtained from metadata supplied by the sample provider rather than from assay-based typing. The material from the prospective study consisted of cDNA or gDNA derived from T cells, B-cell-depleted T cells, or PBMCs. The samples were drawn from two sources: the first 160 participants of the ongoing ImmuneRACE study, and about 1,300 subjects contributed by 6 global collaborators. Deeply sampled blood TCRbeta repertoires from subjects exposed to, actively infected with, or recovered from COVID-19 were included in the dataset. Nearly every sample came with metadata listing a de-identified subject ID, COVID-19 status, age in years and sex. Here is what the overall study found, with its caveats: The quantity of clinical and demographic metadata differed by source and by participant and was supplied without curation.

The immunoSEQ Assay, a bias-controlled multiplex PCR, was used to amplify TCRbeta CDR3 regions from genomic DNA. Per the original workflow: Within the assay, amplification of reference gene primers was used to estimate how many nucleated cells each sample contained. Sequence reads were collapsed and filtered to measure the absolute abundance of every unique TCRbeta CDR3 rearrangement. For each sample, productive Simpson clonality was calculated as the square root of Simpson's diversity index over productive rearrangements. TCRdb holds this immuneACCESS table with in-frame rearrangements only. Some clones are missing; in checked studies, unresolved V genes explain under half, and the rest has no known cause. That table is the source of V, J and clone size, and D and trimming were worked out from the DNA. The sample table records 180,000 or so clones; 76% of these occur just once. The top ten hold approximately 9% of the sample.

Sequenced sample: peripheral blood. The receptor was derived from a woman between 50 and 59 years old with active or convalescent COVID-19. The chain is assembled from TRBV14 and TRBJ1-1; confidence is insufficient to name the D gene. The DNA is as follows: TGTGCCAGCAGCCAAGGACTGCACACTGAAGCTTTCTTT. This encodes CASSQGLHTEAFF. The CDR3 plus the reference TRBV14 and TRBJ1-1 genes for the other parts give the full variable domain: EAGVTQFPSHSVIEKGQTVTLRCDPISGHDNLYWYRRVMGKEIKFLLHFVKESKQDESGMPNNRFLAERTGGTYSTLKVQPAELEDSGVYFCASSQGLHTEAFFGQGTRLTVV.